Presented here are 7 T cell receptor beta chains from one specimen sequenced in a study of T cells after posttransplantation cyclophosphamide. Produced via immunoSEQ multiplex PCR; TCRdb's table is partial and in-frame only. The sample records 31,000 or so clones, about 91% being singletons. The naive gate required viable CD3+CD4+ or CD3+CD8+ cells with CCR7+CD45RA+CD45RO-CD95-CD27+CD28+ phenotype. Sequenced: naive CD4+ T cells sorted from blood. These receptors all stem from a man in his thirties or forties in good health and a related stem cell transplant donor.

The chain joins TRBV4-3 to TRBJ1-6; D is possibly TRBD1 (5 bases). The V gene's germline CDR1 is LGHNA and CDR2 YSLEER. The CDR3 sequence is 18 residues long. The ends were cut back, 4 bases at V and 0 bases at J, with 16 bases in the middle. The CDR3 sequence: CASSPALGRGSYNSPLHF. DNA for the CDR3: TGCGCCAGCAGCCCCGCGCTCGGTAGGGGCTCCTATAATTCACCCCTCCACTTT.

The V and J genes are TRBV18 and TRBJ1-5, with TRBD1 matching over 9 bases. With V trimmed by 5 bases and J by 6 bases, 11 bases remained unmatched. The CDR3 extends over 16 amino acids. Germline V gene lookup returns CDR1 KGHSH and CDR2 LQKENI. In DNA, the CDR3 is TGTGCCAGCTCAGGACCGACAGGGGGGCAGGCTCAGCCCCAGCATTTT. It specifies CASSGPTGGQAQPQHF.

This clone occurred once. This chain joins TRBV9 and TRBJ2-3, with TRBD1 matching 8 bases. CDR3 length: 15 residues. Trimming took 3 bases from V and 1 from J; bases not matched to a gene: 4. Germline V gene data show CDR1 as SGDLS and CDR2 as YYNGEE. The CDR3 DNA reads TGTGCCAGCAGCGGGGGGACAGGTCGCACAGATACGCAGTATTTT. Translated, it gives CASSGGTGRTDTQYF.

The V gene is TRBV6-1, the J gene TRBJ1-2; D remains ambiguous. V lost 11 bases and J lost 6, with 19 bases in between. Germline loops: CDR1 MNHNS, CDR2 SASEGT. This CDR3 spans 13 amino acids. The CDR3 DNA follows: TGTGCCGTCCCTACGCCGAGGGTAGATGGCTACACCTTC. Protein product: CAVPTPRVDGYTF.

This chain uses TRBV11-2 with TRBJ1-5; D uncertain. With 3 bases removed from V and 4 bases from J, the gap between germline ends came to 13 bases. This CDR3 is 15 amino acids long. In germline, CDR1 is SGHAT, CDR2 FQNNGV. This CDR3 reads CASSFRVGGNQPQHF. CDR3 nucleotides: TGTGCCAGCAGCTTCCGGGTCGGAGGGAATCAGCCCCAGCATTTT.

The genes are TRBV28 and TRBJ1-2, with a tentative D call TRBD1 (5 bases). Germline V gene lookup returns CDR1 MDHEN and CDR2 SYDVKM. V was clipped by 2 bases and J by 6 bases, with 10 bases between them. The CDR3 totals 13 residues. CDR3 DNA: TGTGCCAGCAGTTTACAGGGTTCCCATGGCTACACCTTC. Its protein is CASSLQGSHGYTF.

This chain links TRBV9 with TRBJ2-7; D perhaps matches TRBD1 (6 bases). The CDR3 runs to 15 residues. CDR1 and CDR2 (germline): SGDLS, YYNGEE. V gave up 4 bases and J gave up 6 bases, with 20 bases separating them. The CDR3 protein is CASSFPRQDPSEQYF. DNA for the CDR3: TGTGCCAGCAGCTTCCCCAGACAGGACCCCTCCGAGCAGTACTTC.